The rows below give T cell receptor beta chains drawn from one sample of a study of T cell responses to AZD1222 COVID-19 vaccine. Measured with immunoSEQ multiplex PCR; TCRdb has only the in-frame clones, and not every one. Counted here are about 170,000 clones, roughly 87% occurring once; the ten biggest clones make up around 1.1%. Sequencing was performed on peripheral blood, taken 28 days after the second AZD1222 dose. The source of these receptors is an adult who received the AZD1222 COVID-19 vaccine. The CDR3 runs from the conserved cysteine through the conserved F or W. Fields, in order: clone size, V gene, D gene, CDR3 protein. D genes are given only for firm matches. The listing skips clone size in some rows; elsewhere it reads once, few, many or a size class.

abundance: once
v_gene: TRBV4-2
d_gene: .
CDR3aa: CASSQVHRPNQPQHF

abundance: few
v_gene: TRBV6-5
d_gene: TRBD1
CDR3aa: CASSSTGGPYGYTF

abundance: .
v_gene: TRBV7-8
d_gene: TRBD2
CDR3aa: CASSSGGRADTQYF

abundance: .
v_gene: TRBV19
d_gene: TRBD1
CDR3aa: CASSVGTVLVAQHF

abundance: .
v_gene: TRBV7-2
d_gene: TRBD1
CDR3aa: CASRGQGPTTGELFF

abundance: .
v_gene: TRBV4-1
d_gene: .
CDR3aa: CASSPRVTSSYNEQFF

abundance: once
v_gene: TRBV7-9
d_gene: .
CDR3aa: CASSFGGAGTEAFF

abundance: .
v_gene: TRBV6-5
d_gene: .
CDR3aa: CASTLHVSGNTIYF

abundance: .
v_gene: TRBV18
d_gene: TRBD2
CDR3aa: CASSGTSGLNEQYF

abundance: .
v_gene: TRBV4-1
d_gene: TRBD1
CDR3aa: CASSQDGYRQGARGYTF

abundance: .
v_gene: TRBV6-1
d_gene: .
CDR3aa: CASSEHGRRETQYF

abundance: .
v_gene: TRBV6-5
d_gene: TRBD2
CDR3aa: CASSPGTTLGDEQFF

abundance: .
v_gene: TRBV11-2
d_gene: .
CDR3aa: CASSLVGGVGSTIYF

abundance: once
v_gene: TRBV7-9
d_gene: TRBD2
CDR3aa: CASSPGLALDTQYF

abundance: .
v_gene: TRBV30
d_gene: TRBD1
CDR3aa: CAWSTGQGGGEQYF

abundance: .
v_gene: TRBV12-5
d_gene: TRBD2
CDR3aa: CASGQTSGGNTGELFF

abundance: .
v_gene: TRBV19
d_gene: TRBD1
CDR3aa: CASSIGGQRTDTQYF

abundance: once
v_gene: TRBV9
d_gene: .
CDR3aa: CASSVEGIYGYTF

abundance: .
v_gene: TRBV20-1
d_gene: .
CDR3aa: CSASRGGDHGEQFF

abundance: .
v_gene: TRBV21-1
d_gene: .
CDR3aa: CASSKERTGVNYGYTF

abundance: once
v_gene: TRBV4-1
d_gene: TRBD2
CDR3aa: CASSHVTSGASTDTQYF

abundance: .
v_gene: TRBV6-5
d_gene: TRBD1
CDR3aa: CASSRTGVLYGYTF

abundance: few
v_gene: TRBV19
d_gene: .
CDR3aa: CASSTSEYSNQPQHF

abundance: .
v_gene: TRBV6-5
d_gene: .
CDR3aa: CASGDRRSEKLFF

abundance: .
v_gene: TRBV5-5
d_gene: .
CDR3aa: CASSLGLTGWGTEAFF

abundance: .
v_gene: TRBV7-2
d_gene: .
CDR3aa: CASSLRQEYGYTF

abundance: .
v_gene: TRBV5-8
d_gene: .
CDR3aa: CASSGFLGRVGEQYF

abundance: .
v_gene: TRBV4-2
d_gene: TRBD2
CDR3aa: CASSQEGLAKVDEQFF

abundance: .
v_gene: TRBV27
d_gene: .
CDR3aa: CASSLASTDTQYF

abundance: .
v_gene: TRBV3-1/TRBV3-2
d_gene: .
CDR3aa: CASSQDVGHEQYF

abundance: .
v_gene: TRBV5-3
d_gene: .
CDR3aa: CARSLVPGRMNTEAFF

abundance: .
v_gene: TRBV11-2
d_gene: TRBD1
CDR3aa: CASSLTNRQGPYNEQFF

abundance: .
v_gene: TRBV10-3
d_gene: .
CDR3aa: CAISEGGGVQPQHF

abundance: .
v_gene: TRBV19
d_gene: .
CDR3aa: CASIGGLSNQPQHF

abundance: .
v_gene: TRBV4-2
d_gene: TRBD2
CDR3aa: CASSQVLAGGTDTQYF

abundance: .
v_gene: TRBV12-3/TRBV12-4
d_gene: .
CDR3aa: CASSPGQTGGYTF

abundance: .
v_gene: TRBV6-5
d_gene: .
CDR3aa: CASSPGGQPQHF

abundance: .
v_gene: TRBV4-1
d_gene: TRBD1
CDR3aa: CASSHPTGGGYTF

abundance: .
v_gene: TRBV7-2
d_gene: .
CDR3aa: CASSFSRDNEQFF

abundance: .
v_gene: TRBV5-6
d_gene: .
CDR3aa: CASSLARLYGYTF

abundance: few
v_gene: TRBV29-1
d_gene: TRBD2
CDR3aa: CSVNGLAGVDEQYF

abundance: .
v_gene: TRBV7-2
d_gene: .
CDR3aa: CASSYWDYSGNTIYF

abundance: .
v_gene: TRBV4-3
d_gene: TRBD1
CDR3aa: CASSQDRGLLVSPLHF

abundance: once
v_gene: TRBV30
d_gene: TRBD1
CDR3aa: CAWMDRGHHEQFF

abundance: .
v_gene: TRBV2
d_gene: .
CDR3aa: CASSEQALRGTEAFF

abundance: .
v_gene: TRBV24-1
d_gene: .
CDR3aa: CATSEGGTNTGELFF

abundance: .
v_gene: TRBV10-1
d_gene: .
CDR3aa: CASSEGIYTGELFF

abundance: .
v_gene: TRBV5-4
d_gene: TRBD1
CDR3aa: CASSPERDRSYEQYF